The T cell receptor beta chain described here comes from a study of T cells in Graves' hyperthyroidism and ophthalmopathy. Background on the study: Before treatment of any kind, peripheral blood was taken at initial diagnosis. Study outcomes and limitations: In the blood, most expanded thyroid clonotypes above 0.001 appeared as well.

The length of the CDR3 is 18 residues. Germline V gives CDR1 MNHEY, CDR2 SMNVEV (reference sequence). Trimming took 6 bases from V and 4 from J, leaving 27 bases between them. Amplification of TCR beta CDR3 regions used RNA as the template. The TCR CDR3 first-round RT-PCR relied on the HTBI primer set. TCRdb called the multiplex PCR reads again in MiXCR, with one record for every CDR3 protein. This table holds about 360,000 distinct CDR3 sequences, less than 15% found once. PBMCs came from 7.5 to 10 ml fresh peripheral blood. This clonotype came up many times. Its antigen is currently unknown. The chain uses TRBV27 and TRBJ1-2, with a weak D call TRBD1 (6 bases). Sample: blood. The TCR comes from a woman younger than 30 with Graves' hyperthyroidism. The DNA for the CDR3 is TGTGCCAGCAGACCTACAGGGCTTTTTATTCGGGGGAGCTATGGCTACACCTTC. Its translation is CASRPTGLFIRGSYGYTF.